This entry describes one T cell receptor (beta chain). Antigen: not known. The data originate from a study of shared clonotypes between healthy human individuals. Study observations and caveats: Among four donors, about 4.6% of naive CD4 clonotypes were found in common.

TCRdb's table, derived via immunoSEQ multiplex PCR, lists solely in-frame clones and lacks some. The sample includes about 700,000 clones, around 67% seen only once; the top ten take over 1.5%. The sequencing sample was made of memory CD4+ T cells sorted from blood. Subset denoted: CD45RA-negative fraction. The TCR was taken from a woman aged 25 to 39 in good health.

The CDR3 bases are TGTGCCAGCAGTTCCACCGGGGCGAATCAGCCCCAGCATTTT. Translated, it gives CASSSTGANQPQHF. The chain joins TRBV28 to TRBJ1-5; TRBD1 might be the D (5 bases). Germline CDR1 reads MDHEN; CDR2 reads SYDVKM. This CDR3 is built from 14 residues. Trimming shortened V by 4 bases and J by 4 bases, and 11 bases separated the two germline ends.